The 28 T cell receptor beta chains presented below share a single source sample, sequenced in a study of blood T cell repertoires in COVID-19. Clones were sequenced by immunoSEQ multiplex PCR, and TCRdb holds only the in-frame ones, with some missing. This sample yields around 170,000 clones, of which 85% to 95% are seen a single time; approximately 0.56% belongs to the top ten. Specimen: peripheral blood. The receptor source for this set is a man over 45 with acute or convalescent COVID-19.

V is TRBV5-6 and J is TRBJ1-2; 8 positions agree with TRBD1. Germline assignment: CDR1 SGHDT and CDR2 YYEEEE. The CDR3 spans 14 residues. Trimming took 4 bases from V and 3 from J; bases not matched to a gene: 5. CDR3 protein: CASSPDRGYYGYTF. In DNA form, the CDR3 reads TGTGCCAGCAGCCCAGACAGGGGCTACTATGGCTACACCTTC.

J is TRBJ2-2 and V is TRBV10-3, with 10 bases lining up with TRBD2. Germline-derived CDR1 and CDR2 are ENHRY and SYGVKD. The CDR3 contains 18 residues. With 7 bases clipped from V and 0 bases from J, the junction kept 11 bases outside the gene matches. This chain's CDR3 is CAITSGRAIPANTGELFF. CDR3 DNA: TGTGCCATCACTAGCGGGAGAGCAATTCCCGCGAACACCGGGGAGCTGTTTTTT.

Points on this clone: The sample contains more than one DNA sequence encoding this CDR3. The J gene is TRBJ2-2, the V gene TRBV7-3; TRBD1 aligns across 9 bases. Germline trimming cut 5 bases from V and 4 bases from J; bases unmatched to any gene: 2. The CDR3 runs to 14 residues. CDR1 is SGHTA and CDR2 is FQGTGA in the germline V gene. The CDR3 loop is CASSPTGGTGELFF. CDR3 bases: TGTGCCAGCAGCCCGACAGGGGGCACCGGGGAGCTGTTTTTT. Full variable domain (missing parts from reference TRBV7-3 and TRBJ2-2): GAGVSQTPSNKVTEKGKYVELRCDPISGHTALYWYRQSLGQGPEFLIYFQGTGAADDSGLPNDRFFAVRPEGSVSTLKIQRTERGDSAVYLCASSPTGGTGELFFGEGSRLTVL.

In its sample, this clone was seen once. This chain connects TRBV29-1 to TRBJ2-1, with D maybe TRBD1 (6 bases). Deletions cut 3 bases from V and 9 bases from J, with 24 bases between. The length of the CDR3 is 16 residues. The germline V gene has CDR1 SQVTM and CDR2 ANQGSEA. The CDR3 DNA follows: TGCAGCGTTGAGGAGATCAAGGACAGATTAAGTCCTGAGCAGTTCTTC. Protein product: CSVEEIKDRLSPEQFF.

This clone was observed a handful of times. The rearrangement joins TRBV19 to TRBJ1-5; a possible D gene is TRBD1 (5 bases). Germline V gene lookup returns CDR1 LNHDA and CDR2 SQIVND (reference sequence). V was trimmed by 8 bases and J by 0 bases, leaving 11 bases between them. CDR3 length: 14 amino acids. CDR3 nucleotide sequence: TGTGCCAGTTCCGACAGTTATAGCAATCAGCCCCAGCATTTT. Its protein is CASSDSYSNQPQHF.

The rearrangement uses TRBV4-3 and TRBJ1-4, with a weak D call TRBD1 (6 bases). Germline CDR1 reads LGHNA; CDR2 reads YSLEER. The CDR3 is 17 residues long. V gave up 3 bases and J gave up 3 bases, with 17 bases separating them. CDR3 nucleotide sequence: TGCGCCAGCAGCCAGGGTGTCGGACAGAGACCTAATGAAAAACTGTTTTTT. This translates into CASSQGVGQRPNEKLFF.

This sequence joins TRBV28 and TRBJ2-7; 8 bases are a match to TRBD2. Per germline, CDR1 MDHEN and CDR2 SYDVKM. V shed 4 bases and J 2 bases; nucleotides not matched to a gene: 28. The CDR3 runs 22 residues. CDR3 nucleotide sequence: TGTGCCAGCAGTTCCAATATAATTACCCCGGACCAAGGGAGCGGGGGAACCTACGAGCAGTACGTC. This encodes CASSSNIITPDQGSGGTYEQYV.

CDR3 loop: CASSSSGTGALEAFF. CDR3 bases: TGTGCCAGCAGCTCCTCCGGGACAGGGGCCCTAGAAGCTTTCTTT. The chain is built from TRBV7-9 and TRBJ1-1, with 10 bases fitting TRBD1. The ends lost 4 bases at V and 8 bases at J; junction bases unmatched: 10. There are 15 residues in the CDR3. Per germline, CDR1 SEHNR and CDR2 FQNEAQ (reference sequence).

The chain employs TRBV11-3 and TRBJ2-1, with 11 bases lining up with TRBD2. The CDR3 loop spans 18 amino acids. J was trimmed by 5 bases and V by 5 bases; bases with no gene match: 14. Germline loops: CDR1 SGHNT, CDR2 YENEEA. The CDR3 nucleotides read TGTGCCAGCAGCCTCCAAGGGCCCGGGACTAGCGGACACAATGAGCAGTTCTTC. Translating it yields CASSLQGPGTSGHNEQFF.

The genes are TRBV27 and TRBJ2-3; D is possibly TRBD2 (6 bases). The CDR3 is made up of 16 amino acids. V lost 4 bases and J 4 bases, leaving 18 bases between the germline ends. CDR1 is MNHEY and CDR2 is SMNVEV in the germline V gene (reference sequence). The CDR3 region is CASSSTGSEGPDTQYF. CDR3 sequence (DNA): TGTGCCAGCAGTTCCACCGGGTCGGAGGGCCCAGATACGCAGTATTTT.

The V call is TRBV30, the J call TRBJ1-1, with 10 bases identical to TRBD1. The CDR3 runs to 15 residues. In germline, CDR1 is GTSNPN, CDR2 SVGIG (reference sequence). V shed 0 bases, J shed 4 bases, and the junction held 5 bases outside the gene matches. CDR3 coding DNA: TGTGCCTGGAGTGTATTGGGACAGGGGAGCACTGAAGCTTTCTTT. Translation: CAWSVLGQGSTEAFF.

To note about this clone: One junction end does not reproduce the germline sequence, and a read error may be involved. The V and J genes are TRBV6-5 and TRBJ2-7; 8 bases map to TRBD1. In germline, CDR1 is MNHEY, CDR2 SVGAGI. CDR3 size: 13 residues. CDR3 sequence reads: CATPGDRLFFLDF. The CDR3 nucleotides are TGTGCCACCCCCGGGGACAGGCTCTTTTTTCTGGACTTC.

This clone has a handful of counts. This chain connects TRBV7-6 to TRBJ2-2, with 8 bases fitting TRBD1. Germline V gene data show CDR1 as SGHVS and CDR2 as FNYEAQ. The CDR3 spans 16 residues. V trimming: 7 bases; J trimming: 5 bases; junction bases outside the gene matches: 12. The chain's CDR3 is CASTASVDRATGELFF. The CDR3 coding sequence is TGTGCCAGCACAGCTTCCGTGGACAGGGCGACCGGGGAGCTGTTTTTT.

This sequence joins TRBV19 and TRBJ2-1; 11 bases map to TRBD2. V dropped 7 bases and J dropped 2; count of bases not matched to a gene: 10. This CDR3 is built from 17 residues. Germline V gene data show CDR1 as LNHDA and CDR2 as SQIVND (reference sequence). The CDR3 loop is CASKLKTSGMTYNEQFF. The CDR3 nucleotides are TGTGCCAGTAAATTAAAGACTAGCGGGATGACCTACAATGAGCAGTTCTTC.

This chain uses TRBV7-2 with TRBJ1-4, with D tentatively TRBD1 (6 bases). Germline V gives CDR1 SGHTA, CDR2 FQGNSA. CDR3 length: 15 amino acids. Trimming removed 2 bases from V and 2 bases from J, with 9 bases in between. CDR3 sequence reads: CASSLRGATNEKLFF. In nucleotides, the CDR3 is TGTGCCAGCAGCTTACGGGGGGCCACTAATGAAAAACTGTTTTTT.

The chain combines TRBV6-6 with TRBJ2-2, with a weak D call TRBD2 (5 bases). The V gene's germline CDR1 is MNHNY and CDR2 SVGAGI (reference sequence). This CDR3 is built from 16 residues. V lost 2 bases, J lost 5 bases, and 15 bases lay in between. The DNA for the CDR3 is TGTGCCAGCAGTTACCGGACTCAAGGTTTAACCGGGGAGCTGTTTTTT. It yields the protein CASSYRTQGLTGELFF.

CDR3 loop: CASSNTNSPLHF. CDR3 sequence (DNA): TGTGCCAGCAGCAATACAAATTCACCCCTCCACTTT. The chain carries TRBV5-8 and TRBJ1-6; D is uncertain. Trimming cost V 4 bases and J 7 bases, with 6 bases left between them. CDR3 length equals 12 residues. Per the germline V gene, CDR1 is SGHTS and CDR2 is YDEGEE.

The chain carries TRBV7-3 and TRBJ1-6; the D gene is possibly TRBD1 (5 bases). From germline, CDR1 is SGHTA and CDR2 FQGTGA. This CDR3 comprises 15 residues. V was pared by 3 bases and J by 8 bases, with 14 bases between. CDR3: CASSFLAGRDSPLHF. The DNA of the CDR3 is TGTGCCAGCAGCTTTCTGGCGGGGCGGGATTCACCCCTCCACTTT.

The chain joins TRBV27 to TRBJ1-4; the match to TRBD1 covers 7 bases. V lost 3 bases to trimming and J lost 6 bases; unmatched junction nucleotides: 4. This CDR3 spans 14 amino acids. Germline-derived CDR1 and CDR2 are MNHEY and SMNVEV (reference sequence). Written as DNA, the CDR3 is TGTGCCAGCAGTTTTAGCAGGGGGTATGAAAAACTGTTTTTT. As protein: CASSFSRGYEKLFF.

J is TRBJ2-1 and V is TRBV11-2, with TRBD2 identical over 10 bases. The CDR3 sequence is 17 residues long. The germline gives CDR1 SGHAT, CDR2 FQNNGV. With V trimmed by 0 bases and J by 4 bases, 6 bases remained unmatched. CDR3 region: CASSLDLNSGRYNEQFF. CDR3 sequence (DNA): TGTGCCAGCAGCTTAGATCTTAATAGCGGGAGGTACAATGAGCAGTTCTTC.

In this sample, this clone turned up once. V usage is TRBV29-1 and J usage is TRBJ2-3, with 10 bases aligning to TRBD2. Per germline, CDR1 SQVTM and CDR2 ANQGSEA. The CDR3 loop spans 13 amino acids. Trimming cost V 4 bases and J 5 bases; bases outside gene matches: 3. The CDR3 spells CSVVLAGVDTQYF. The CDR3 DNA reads TGCAGCGTTGTTCTAGCGGGAGTAGATACGCAGTATTTT.

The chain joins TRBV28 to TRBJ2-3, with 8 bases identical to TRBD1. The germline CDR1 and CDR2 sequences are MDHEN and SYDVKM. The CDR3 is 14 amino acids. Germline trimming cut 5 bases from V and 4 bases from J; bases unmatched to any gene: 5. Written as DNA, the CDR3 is TGTGCCAGCAGTCCGGGACAGGTCCCAGATACGCAGTATTTT. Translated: CASSPGQVPDTQYF.

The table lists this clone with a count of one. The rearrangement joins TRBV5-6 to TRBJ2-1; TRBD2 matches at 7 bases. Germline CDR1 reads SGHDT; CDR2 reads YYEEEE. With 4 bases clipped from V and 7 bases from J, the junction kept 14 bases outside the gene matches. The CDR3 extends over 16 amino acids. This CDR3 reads CASSPGLTSLTNEQFF. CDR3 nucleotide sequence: TGTGCCAGCAGCCCGGGATTGACTAGCTTGACGAATGAGCAGTTCTTC.

The CDR3 nucleotides read TGTGCCAGCAGCTTGGACAGTCATATCCCCTACGAGCAGTACGTC. This encodes CASSLDSHIPYEQYV. V gene TRBV5-5 combines with J gene TRBJ2-7; D ambiguous. CDR1 and CDR2 (germline): SGHKS, YYEKEE (reference sequence). Deletions cut 0 bases from V and 2 bases from J, with 12 bases between. CDR3 size: 15 residues.

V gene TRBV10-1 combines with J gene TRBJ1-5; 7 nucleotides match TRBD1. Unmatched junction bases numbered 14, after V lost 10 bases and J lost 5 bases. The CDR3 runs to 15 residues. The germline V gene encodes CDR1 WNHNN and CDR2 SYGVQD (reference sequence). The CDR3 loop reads CAIPKSGTDDQPQHF. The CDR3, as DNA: TGCGCCATCCCCAAATCCGGGACAGATGATCAGCCCCAGCATTTT.

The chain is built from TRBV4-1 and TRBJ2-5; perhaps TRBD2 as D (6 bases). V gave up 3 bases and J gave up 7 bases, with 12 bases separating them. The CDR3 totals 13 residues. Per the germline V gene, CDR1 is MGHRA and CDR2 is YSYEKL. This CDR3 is CASSQPPGGTQYF. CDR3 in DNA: TGCGCCAGCAGCCAGCCCCCCGGGGGGACCCAGTACTTC.

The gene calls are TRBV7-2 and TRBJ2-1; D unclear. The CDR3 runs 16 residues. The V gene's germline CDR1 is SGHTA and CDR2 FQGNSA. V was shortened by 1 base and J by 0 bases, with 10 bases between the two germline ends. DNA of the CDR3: TGTGCCAGCAGCTTAGGAGGCAGCCTCTCCTACAATGAGCAGTTCTTC. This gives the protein CASSLGGSLSYNEQFF.

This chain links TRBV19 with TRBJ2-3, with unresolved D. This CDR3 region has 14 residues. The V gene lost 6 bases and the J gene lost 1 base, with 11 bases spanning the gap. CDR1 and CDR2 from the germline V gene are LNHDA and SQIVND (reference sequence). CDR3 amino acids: CASSPGEGTDTQYF. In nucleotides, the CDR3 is TGTGCCAGTAGCCCGGGTGAGGGCACAGATACGCAGTATTTT.